A selection of T cell receptor beta chains follows, all from one sample in a study of identical twins. MiXCR was run by TCRdb on the 5' RACE reads, yielding one entry per CDR3 protein. The profile shows 650,000 to 800,000 distinct CDR3 sequences, around 8.6% of them singletons. The same sample was also studied in work on yellow fever vaccine responses in identical twins.

Sequencing was performed on PBMCs. The receptors were gathered from a woman between 18 and 29 years old in good health. The CDR3 runs from the conserved cysteine through the conserved F or W. The order of the fields is CDR3 protein, CDR3 DNA, J gene, clone size, D gene, V gene. D genes are given only for firm matches. Clone size is given for some rows only: seen once, a few or many times, or a class if the clone is expanded.

cdr3_aa: CATSNPDRGQDEELFF
cdr3_nt: TGTGCCACCTCAAACCCTGACAGGGGGCAGGACGAGGAGCTGTTTTTT
j_call: TRBJ2-2
clone_size: few
d_call: TRBD1
v_call: TRBV9

cdr3_aa: CAISEKGLEHNEQFF
cdr3_nt: TGTGCCATCAGTGAGAAGGGACTAGAGCACAATGAGCAGTTCTTC
j_call: TRBJ2-1
clone_size: many
d_call: TRBD2
v_call: TRBV10-3

cdr3_aa: CASSLGQRRSPLHF
cdr3_nt: TGTGCCAGCAGTTTGGGGCAGCGGAGGTCACCCCTCCACTTT
j_call: TRBJ1-6
clone_size: .
d_call: .
v_call: TRBV28

cdr3_aa: CASIPRGGGIYEQYF
cdr3_nt: TGTGCCAGCATCCCTCGTGGCGGGGGGATTTACGAGCAGTACTTC
j_call: TRBJ2-7
clone_size: few
d_call: TRBD2
v_call: TRBV28

cdr3_aa: CASSLPYNSPLHF
cdr3_nt: TGTGCCAGCAGTTTGCCCTATAATTCACCCCTCCACTTT
j_call: TRBJ1-6
clone_size: few
d_call: .
v_call: TRBV28

cdr3_aa: CAWSSNSGGPYNEQFF
cdr3_nt: TGTGCCTGGAGTAGTAATAGCGGGGGGCCCTACAATGAGCAGTTCTTC
j_call: TRBJ2-1
clone_size: few
d_call: TRBD2
v_call: TRBV30

cdr3_aa: CSAEGQGGTEAFF
cdr3_nt: TGCAGCGCCGAGGGACAGGGTGGTACTGAAGCTTTCTTT
j_call: TRBJ1-1
clone_size: .
d_call: TRBD1
v_call: TRBV29-1

cdr3_aa: CSARLTGKNIQYF
cdr3_nt: TGCAGTGCTAGACTGACAGGGAAAAACATTCAGTACTTC
j_call: TRBJ2-4
clone_size: few
d_call: TRBD1
v_call: TRBV20-1

cdr3_aa: CASSFRQGVLEQYF
cdr3_nt: TGTGCCAGCAGCTTTCGTCAGGGTGTCCTGGAGCAGTACTTC
j_call: TRBJ2-7
clone_size: .
d_call: .
v_call: TRBV7-2

cdr3_aa: CASSLQGDTGELFF
cdr3_nt: TGCGCCAGCAGCTTACAGGGGGACACCGGGGAGCTGTTTTTT
j_call: TRBJ2-2
clone_size: many
d_call: TRBD1
v_call: TRBV5-1

cdr3_aa: CSGGLTGGPMFF
cdr3_nt: TGCAGCGGGGGGCTAACGGGGGGGCCTATGTTCTTC
j_call: TRBJ2-1
clone_size: .
d_call: TRBD2
v_call: TRBV29-1

cdr3_aa: CASSLRPFSGELFF
cdr3_nt: TGTGCCAGCAGTTTAAGACCCTTTTCCGGGGAGCTGTTTTTT
j_call: TRBJ2-2
clone_size: few
d_call: .
v_call: TRBV28

cdr3_aa: CASSPDSPGNIQYF
cdr3_nt: TGTGCCAGCAGCCCAGACTCACCCGGGAACATTCAGTACTTC
j_call: TRBJ2-4
clone_size: .
d_call: .
v_call: TRBV6-2/TRBV6-3

cdr3_aa: CASSEGSRDTQYF
cdr3_nt: TGTGCCAGCAGTGAAGGCTCCAGAGATACGCAGTATTTT
j_call: TRBJ2-3
clone_size: .
d_call: .
v_call: TRBV25-1

cdr3_aa: CASRQRDRFEAFF
cdr3_nt: TGTGCCAGCAGACAGAGGGATCGCTTTGAAGCTTTCTTT
j_call: TRBJ1-1
clone_size: .
d_call: .
v_call: TRBV28

cdr3_aa: CASSPAQLGNEQFF
cdr3_nt: TGTGCCAGTAGTCCAGCCCAACTAGGGAATGAGCAGTTCTTC
j_call: TRBJ2-1
clone_size: .
d_call: .
v_call: TRBV19

cdr3_aa: CASSNWDTHEQYF
cdr3_nt: TGTGCCAGCAGTAATTGGGACACGCACGAGCAGTACTTC
j_call: TRBJ2-7
clone_size: few
d_call: .
v_call: TRBV27

cdr3_aa: CATSASGMYNEQFF
cdr3_nt: TGTGCCACCTCGGCTAGCGGGATGTACAATGAGCAGTTCTTC
j_call: TRBJ2-1
clone_size: .
d_call: TRBD2
v_call: TRBV10-3

cdr3_aa: CASSEEWTEAFF
cdr3_nt: TGTGCCAGCAGTGAAGAGTGGACTGAAGCTTTCTTT
j_call: TRBJ1-1
clone_size: .
d_call: .
v_call: TRBV2

cdr3_aa: CASSRREGATYNEQFF
cdr3_nt: TGTGCCAGCAGTCGAAGGGAGGGGGCAACCTACAATGAGCAGTTCTTC
j_call: TRBJ2-1
clone_size: few
d_call: .
v_call: TRBV6-2/TRBV6-3

cdr3_aa: CASSTSGRVTTNEQFF
cdr3_nt: TGTGCCAGCAGTACTAGCGGGAGGGTTACAACCAATGAGCAGTTCTTC
j_call: TRBJ2-1
clone_size: .
d_call: TRBD2
v_call: TRBV28

cdr3_aa: CASSFEGVGNQPQHF
cdr3_nt: TGTGCCAGCAGCTTTGAGGGGGTGGGCAATCAGCCCCAGCATTTT
j_call: TRBJ1-5
clone_size: .
d_call: .
v_call: TRBV11-2

cdr3_aa: CASSLAMDRDTGELFF
cdr3_nt: TGCGCCAGCAGCTTGGCCATGGACAGGGACACCGGGGAGCTGTTTTTT
j_call: TRBJ2-2
clone_size: few
d_call: TRBD1
v_call: TRBV5-1

cdr3_aa: CASSSIDRDEQYF
cdr3_nt: TGTGCCAGCAGTTCCATAGACAGGGACGAGCAGTACTTC
j_call: TRBJ2-7
clone_size: few
d_call: TRBD1
v_call: TRBV28

cdr3_aa: CASSFGQAREQFF
cdr3_nt: TGCGCCAGCAGTTTCGGACAGGCAAGGGAGCAGTTCTTC
j_call: TRBJ2-1
clone_size: few
d_call: TRBD1
v_call: TRBV5-1

cdr3_aa: CASSLVYGSQTQYF
cdr3_nt: TGTGCCAGCAGCTTAGTTTACGGGAGTCAGACCCAGTACTTC
j_call: TRBJ2-5
clone_size: .
d_call: .
v_call: TRBV7-2

cdr3_aa: CASSPPVPGWNEQFF
cdr3_nt: TGCGCCAGCAGCCCCCCTGTACCTGGTTGGAATGAGCAGTTCTTC
j_call: TRBJ2-1
clone_size: many
d_call: .
v_call: TRBV5-1

cdr3_aa: CSANTPGQGEQYF
cdr3_nt: TGCAGTGCTAATACCCCGGGACAGGGGGAGCAGTACTTC
j_call: TRBJ2-7
clone_size: many
d_call: TRBD1
v_call: TRBV20-1

cdr3_aa: CASSPWGRERGETQYF
cdr3_nt: TGTGCCAGCAGCCCTTGGGGCAGGGAAAGAGGGGAGACCCAGTACTTC
j_call: TRBJ2-5
clone_size: few
d_call: .
v_call: TRBV7-9

cdr3_aa: CASTSWLDIFVEQYF
cdr3_nt: TGTGCCAGCACGAGTTGGCTAGATATTTTCGTCGAGCAGTACTTC
j_call: TRBJ2-7
clone_size: once
d_call: .
v_call: TRBV2

cdr3_aa: CSVASDVAGGLYEQYF
cdr3_nt: TGCAGCGTTGCCTCTGACGTAGCGGGGGGACTCTACGAGCAGTACTTC
j_call: TRBJ2-7
clone_size: many
d_call: TRBD2
v_call: TRBV29-1

cdr3_aa: CASSLNAGETQYF
cdr3_nt: TGTGCCAGCAGCTTAAATGCTGGGGAGACCCAGTACTTC
j_call: TRBJ2-5
clone_size: .
d_call: .
v_call: TRBV7-6

cdr3_aa: CSVAGGAGGSTDTQYF
cdr3_nt: TGCAGCGTCGCCGGGGGAGCGGGGGGGAGCACAGATACGCAGTATTTT
j_call: TRBJ2-3
clone_size: .
d_call: TRBD2
v_call: TRBV29-1

cdr3_aa: CASITRPGQAKETQYF
cdr3_nt: TGTGCCAGCATCACCCGACCTGGACAGGCCAAAGAGACCCAGTACTTC
j_call: TRBJ2-5
clone_size: many
d_call: TRBD1
v_call: TRBV11-2

cdr3_aa: CASSLAVHEQYF
cdr3_nt: TGTGCCAGCAGCTTAGCTGTCCACGAGCAGTACTTC
j_call: TRBJ2-7
clone_size: many
d_call: .
v_call: TRBV7-9

cdr3_aa: CASSFSRPGAGSTDTQYF
cdr3_nt: TGTGCCAGCAGCTTTTCAAGACCTGGGGCGGGTAGCACAGATACGCAGTATTTT
j_call: TRBJ2-3
clone_size: few
d_call: .
v_call: TRBV11-2

cdr3_aa: CASSLDGSATGELFF
cdr3_nt: TGCGCCAGCAGCTTGGATGGGAGTGCCACCGGGGAGCTGTTTTTT
j_call: TRBJ2-2
clone_size: few
d_call: .
v_call: TRBV5-1

cdr3_aa: CASSSGTAYGYTF
cdr3_nt: TGTGCCAGCAGCTCCGGGACAGCCTATGGCTACACCTTC
j_call: TRBJ1-2
clone_size: many
d_call: TRBD1
v_call: TRBV12-3/TRBV12-4